Below, 11 T cell receptor beta chains from the same sample are listed, as sequenced in a study of response to subunit inactivated influenza vaccine. One entry per CDR3 protein results from TCRdb running MiXCR on the RT-PCR reads. There are approximately 530,000 distinct CDR3 sequences in the sample; 13% occur only once, and less than 15% lies in the top ten. The sequencing used PBMCs from blood, collected 40 to 50 days after vaccination. The source is a man aged 45-65 years who received an inactivated influenza vaccine.

This clonotype appeared a few times. The genes are TRBV4-1 and TRBJ2-1, with 7 bases aligning to TRBD1. The CDR3 has 16 residues. J lost 4 bases, V lost 1 base, and 7 bases had no gene match. Germline-derived CDR1 and CDR2 are MGHRA and YSYEKL. CDR3 sequence: CASSQVRDSRYNEQFF. The CDR3 bases are TGCGCCAGCAGCCAAGTGAGGGACAGCAGATACAATGAGCAGTTCTTC.

J is TRBJ2-1 and V is TRBV6-2 or TRBV6-3, with 12 bases identical to TRBD2. The CDR3 has 17 amino acids. Germline lookup yields CDR1 MNHEY and CDR2 SVGEGT. Trimming at V came to 2 bases and at J to 1 base, leaving 3 bases not matched to a gene. CDR3 bases: TGTGCCAGCAGTTACCCACTAGCGGGGGGATCCTACAATGAGCAGTTCTTC. Its translation is CASSYPLAGGSYNEQFF.

The gene calls are TRBV7-9 and TRBJ1-1; 7 bases are a match to TRBD1. The germline CDR1 and CDR2 sequences are SEHNR and FQNEAQ (reference sequence). The length of the CDR3 is 13 residues. V shed 4 bases and J 4 bases; nucleotides not matched to a gene: 3. CDR3 sequence (DNA): TGTGCCAGCAGCTCCACAGGGGCCACTGAAGCTTTCTTT. Translated, it gives CASSSTGATEAFF. Combining the CDR3 with reference TRBV7-9 and TRBJ1-1 gives the whole variable domain DTGVSQNPRHKITKRGQNVTFRCDPISEHNRLYWYRQTLGQGPEFLTYFQNEAQLEKSRLLSDRFSAERPKGSFSTLEIQRTEQGDSAMYLCASSSTGATEAFFGQGTRLTVV.

This chain joins TRBV7-2 and TRBJ2-7; TRBD2 matches 9 bases. V trimming: 5 bases; J trimming: 6 bases; junction bases outside the gene matches: 8. The germline V gene encodes CDR1 SGHTA and CDR2 FQGNSA. This CDR3 has 14 amino acids. The CDR3: CASSDLAGWSEQYF. CDR3 DNA sequence: TGTGCCAGCAGCGATCTAGCGGGGTGGTCCGAGCAGTACTTC.

In its sample, this clonotype was seen many times. The chain combines TRBV12-3 or TRBV12-4 with TRBJ2-4; D gene ambiguous. The CDR3 is 14 amino acids. Trimming shortened V by 3 bases and J by 1 base, and 7 bases separated the two germline ends. The CDR3, as DNA: TGTGCCAGCAGTTTCCCCGCGGCCAAAAACATTCAGTACTTC. Protein sequence: CASSFPAAKNIQYF.

The V and J genes are TRBV10-3 and TRBJ1-1, with D perhaps matching TRBD1 (5 bases). CDR1 is ENHRY and CDR2 is SYGVKD in the germline V gene. The CDR3 spans 17 residues. V was trimmed by 3 bases and J by 4 bases, leaving 21 bases between them. In nucleotides, the CDR3 is TGTGCCATCAGTGAACCCCTTGGCAGGGCGTCCTTCACTGAAGCTTTCTTT. This translates into CAISEPLGRASFTEAFF.

This clonotype was recorded many times. The V call is TRBV10-3, the J call TRBJ2-1; 11 nucleotides match TRBD1. The CDR3 is 16 residues long. Looked up from germline, CDR1 is ENHRY and CDR2 is SYGVKD. V was pared by 2 bases and J by 6 bases, with 6 bases of the junction left unmatched. The CDR3 sequence is CAISEQPGTGGNEQFF. CDR3 nucleotides: TGTGCCATCAGTGAGCAACCCGGGACAGGGGGCAATGAGCAGTTCTTC.

Only a few counts were recorded for this clonotype. Here the CDR3 DNA reads TGCAGTGCTAGACTAGCTGGGGGGGGTTCTGAGCAGTTCTTC. This encodes CSARLAGGGSEQFF. The genes are TRBV20-1 and TRBJ2-1; the match to TRBD2 covers 7 bases. Germline lookup yields CDR1 DFQATT and CDR2 SNEGSKA (reference sequence). The CDR3 contains 14 residues. V dropped 2 bases and J dropped 9; count of bases not matched to a gene: 10.

V and J are TRBV4-3 and TRBJ1-5; D is uncertain. V lost 0 bases and J lost 4, with 7 bases in between. The CDR3 extends over 14 amino acids. Germline CDR1 reads LGHNA; CDR2 reads YSLEER. The CDR3 here is CASSQDSGNQPQHF. The CDR3 DNA is TGCGCCAGCAGCCAAGACTCGGGAAATCAGCCCCAGCATTTT.

The chain has TRBV25-1 and TRBJ1-5, with D possibly TRBD1 on 5 matching bases. The CDR3 runs 16 residues. CDR1 and CDR2 from the germline V gene are MGHDK and SYGVNS. The V end was cut by 5 bases, the J end by 1 base, with 15 bases between. CDR3: CASSIRDGGSNQPQHF. CDR3 DNA sequence: TGTGCCAGCAGTATACGGGACGGGGGAAGCAATCAGCCCCAGCATTTT.

This clonotype was seen a handful of times. V is TRBV4-2 and J is TRBJ2-1; TRBD2 aligns across 12 bases. CDR1 and CDR2 from the germline V gene are LGHNA and YNFKEQ. The CDR3 covers 21 residues. V was pared by 5 bases and J by 4 bases, with 21 bases of the junction left unmatched. For the CDR3, the DNA is TGTGCCAGCAGCAGCGGCCCACTTCTTCCTAGCGGGAGGGCGTATTACAATGAGCAGTTCTTC. The encoded protein is CASSSGPLLPSGRAYYNEQFF.